The rows below give T cell receptor beta chains drawn from one sample of a study of blood T cell repertoires in COVID-19. Method: immunoSEQ multiplex PCR; TCRdb's copy keeps in-frame clones and lacks some. This sample has approximately 300,000 clones, with approximately 91% found just once. Sequenced sample: PBMCs or T cells enriched from blood (not recorded which). These receptors came from a man aged 55 to 70 who had recovered from COVID-19. Each CDR3 is given with its conserved first and last residue. The D gene is left open where the match is weak. A row's size may be missing; if present it is once, few, many or a size class.

J: TRBJ1-6
size: NA
D: TRBD1
V: TRBV5-8
CDR3: CASSLDGTGLNSPLHF
DNA: TGTGCCAGCAGCTTGGATGGGACAGGTCTAAATTCACCCCTCCACTTT

J: TRBJ2-1
size: NA
D: NA
V: TRBV5-1
CDR3: CASSLDPGGGYNEQFF
DNA: TGCGCCAGCAGCTTGGACCCCGGGGGTGGATACAATGAGCAGTTCTTC

J: TRBJ2-5
size: NA
D: TRBD2
V: TRBV7-2
CDR3: CASSHGGVQETQYF
DNA: TGTGCCAGCAGCCACGGGGGGGTACAAGAGACCCAGTACTTC

J: TRBJ2-2
size: NA
D: NA
V: TRBV19
CDR3: CASSIVAGNTGELFF
DNA: TGTGCCAGTAGTATAGTGGCAGGGAACACCGGGGAGCTGTTTTTT

J: TRBJ2-5
size: NA
D: NA
V: TRBV5-4
CDR3: CASSPSREPAGKETQYF
DNA: TGTGCCAGCAGCCCTAGTAGGGAGCCGGCGGGGAAAGAGACCCAGTACTTC

J: TRBJ2-5
size: NA
D: NA
V: TRBV7-3
CDR3: CASSPRPSGETQYF
DNA: TGTGCCAGCAGCCCTCGACCCAGCGGGGAGACCCAGTACTTC

J: TRBJ2-3
size: NA
D: TRBD2
V: TRBV7-7
CDR3: CASSPGTSGRTDTQYF
DNA: TGTGCTAGCAGCCCCGGGACTAGCGGGAGGACAGATACGCAGTATTTT

J: TRBJ2-2
size: NA
D: TRBD2
V: TRBV11-2
CDR3: CASRLGKRGNTGELFF
DNA: TGTGCCAGCAGACTGGGAAAGCGGGGCAACACCGGGGAGCTGTTTTTT

J: TRBJ1-2
size: NA
D: TRBD1
V: TRBV6-4
CDR3: CASSETGAFNYGYTF
DNA: TGTGCCAGCAGCGAGACAGGGGCCTTTAACTATGGCTACACCTTC

J: TRBJ2-7
size: NA
D: NA
V: TRBV6-2/TRBV6-3
CDR3: CASSALSYEQYF
DNA: TGTGCCAGCAGTGCACTCTCCTACGAGCAGTACTTC

J: TRBJ2-1
size: NA
D: TRBD2
V: TRBV18
CDR3: CASSPVLAAEYNEQFF
DNA: TGTGCCAGCTCACCCGTACTAGCGGCAGAGTACAATGAGCAGTTCTTC

J: TRBJ2-3
size: NA
D: TRBD2
V: TRBV28
CDR3: CASSPEGTSGRTAQYF
DNA: TGTGCCAGCAGCCCAGAGGGGACTAGCGGGAGGACCGCGCAGTATTTT

J: TRBJ1-4
size: NA
D: NA
V: TRBV11-3
CDR3: CASSLEDGSEKLFF
DNA: TGTGCCAGCAGCTTAGAGGATGGGAGTGAAAAACTGTTTTTT

J: TRBJ1-3
size: NA
D: TRBD1
V: TRBV5-4
CDR3: CASSSPGQYSGNTIYF
DNA: TGTGCCAGCAGCTCACCGGGACAGTACTCTGGAAACACCATATATTTT

J: TRBJ2-1
size: NA
D: TRBD2
V: TRBV5-1
CDR3: CASSPDSASGRRNNEQFF
DNA: TGCGCCAGCAGCCCCGATTCGGCTAGCGGGAGAAGAAACAATGAGCAGTTCTTC

J: TRBJ1-2
size: NA
D: NA
V: TRBV9
CDR3: CASSLTAGGYTF
DNA: TGTGCCAGCAGCCTCACAGCTGGGGGCTACACCTTC

J: TRBJ1-5
size: NA
D: NA
V: TRBV7-3
CDR3: CASSLSNSDQPQHF
DNA: TGTGCCAGCAGCTTATCCAACAGTGACCAGCCCCAGCATTTT

J: TRBJ1-5
size: NA
D: NA
V: TRBV19
CDR3: CASSGSRAQPQHF
DNA: TGTGCCAGTAGTGGAAGCAGGGCTCAGCCCCAGCATTTT

J: TRBJ1-5
size: once
D: NA
V: TRBV6-4
CDR3: CASSTGRNQPQHF
DNA: TGTGCCAGCAGTACAGGGCGCAATCAGCCCCAGCATTTT

J: TRBJ1-1
size: NA
D: NA
V: TRBV19
CDR3: CASSIGTYTEAFF
DNA: TGTGCCAGTAGTATCGGGACTTACACTGAAGCTTTCTTT

J: TRBJ1-1
size: NA
D: NA
V: TRBV28
CDR3: CASRGMYTEAFF
DNA: TGTGCCAGCAGGGGCATGTACACTGAAGCTTTCTTT

J: TRBJ1-6
size: NA
D: NA
V: TRBV5-1
CDR3: CASSLVGGGNSPLHF
DNA: TGCGCCAGCAGCTTGGTAGGGGGAGGGAATTCACCCCTCCACTTT

J: TRBJ1-2
size: NA
D: TRBD1
V: TRBV6-1
CDR3: CASSGGTGKPFTYGYTF
DNA: TGTGCCAGCAGTGGAGGGACAGGCAAGCCATTTACCTATGGCTACACCTTC

J: TRBJ2-7
size: NA
D: TRBD1
V: TRBV5-6
CDR3: CASSSDRVRYRDEQYF
DNA: TGTGCCAGCAGCTCGGACAGGGTCAGATATAGGGACGAGCAGTACTTC

J: TRBJ2-7
size: NA
D: TRBD1
V: TRBV3-1/TRBV3-2
CDR3: CASSSRDRGNYEQYF
DNA: TGTGCCAGCAGCTCCCGGGACAGGGGAAACTACGAGCAGTACTTC

J: TRBJ2-5
size: NA
D: TRBD1
V: TRBV28
CDR3: CASRPTGARGTQYF
DNA: TGTGCCAGCAGACCTACAGGGGCACGAGGGACCCAGTACTTC

J: TRBJ2-6
size: NA
D: NA
V: TRBV2
CDR3: CASSEGLAGANVLTF
DNA: TGTGCCAGCAGTGAAGGTCTCGCGGGGGCCAACGTCCTGACTTTC

J: TRBJ2-1
size: NA
D: NA
V: TRBV9
CDR3: CASSYRESPYNEQFF
DNA: TGTGCCAGCAGCTATCGGGAGAGCCCCTACAATGAGCAGTTCTTC